Below, one TCR beta chain is given with its context. Only a few counts were recorded for this clonotype. Its antigen is currently not known. The record has no base qualities; no much larger clone is one base away. This sample was included in a study of T-cell memory formation after mild COVID-19 (dated by TCRdb to the early 2020s). Background for the entire study: TCR sequence clusters from the two donors were largely donor specific. T-cell clones expanding and contracting after mild COVID-19 in two donors were tracked by longitudinal TCRalpha and TCRbeta repertoire sequencing. Two young, previously healthy adult volunteers, one female and one male, were included in the cohort. Beyond this particular receptor, the publication reports: Contracting CD4+ clones were located mainly in the CM and EM memory subsets, whereas CD8+ clones were found to be enriched in EMRA. The study covered only a couple of mild cases, and larger cohorts including severe cases with pre-infection samples were considered necessary. Some responding clones were found in pre-infection memory, which suggests that pre-existing cross-reactive memory T cells took part in the SARS-CoV-2 response. Clones contracting from day 15 to 85 had balanced CD4/CD8 phenotypes, while a second wave expanding from day 15 to 37 was biased towards CD4+. SARS-CoV-2 specificity of the second-wave clones peaking on day 37 was not confirmed.

The instrument was an Illumina NovaSeq 6000. TCRalpha and TCRbeta cDNA libraries were constructed by 5'RACE with constant-segment primers, with sample barcodes and unique molecular identifiers being introduced. Trizol reagent was used to extract RNA from every sample. Libraries were amplified in two PCR steps, with a second sample barcode and Illumina TruSeq adapters added in the second step. Sequencing of the libraries was done on an Illumina NovaSeq, producing 2 x 150 bp paired-end reads. The authors processed their data as follows. Demultiplexing of reads and collapsing into UMI-guided consensus sequences were performed with migec v1.2.7. Using mixcr v2.1.11, UMI consensuses were aligned to TRA and TRB V and J templates and then assembled into clonotypes. A clonotype was counted as expanded or contracted only when both edgeR and NoisET called the clonotype significant, with the noise models trained on biological replicates. For edgeR calls, the thresholds were a false discovery rate-adjusted p below 0.01 and a log2 fold-change of 1. PCA with hierarchical clustering of max-normalized trajectories of the 1000 most abundant clonotypes was used as exploratory dynamics analysis. Separately sequenced CD4+ and CD8+ repertoires were used to assign a CD4 or CD8 phenotype to each responding clone. Using fastp at Q25 and MiXCR, TCRdb reprocessed the public reads and kept productive beta chains. Entries are consolidated by CDR3 protein sequence, retaining the most common genes and DNA. The V and J calls and clone size come from TCRdb's table, not from the authors' own analysis. The table for this sample lists 200,000 to 250,000 distinct CDR3 sequences; 15% to 19% of them were counted only once. The ten largest clones capture around 2% of the sample.

PBMCs were isolated by Ficoll-Paque density gradient centrifugation. Including cysteine and phenylalanine, the CDR3 has 16 amino acids. The only DNA kept is the CDR3, 48 bases in frame from the first base. Via the germline V gene, CDR1 is MDHEN and CDR2 SYDVKM. V lost 3 bases and J lost 6 bases; the stretch between them is 15 bases long. The chain employs TRBV28 and TRBJ1-6; the D segment could be TRBD1, given 6 matching bases. Sample: PBMCs or a T cell subset sorted from them (not recorded which). This clonotype originated in an adult woman who had mild COVID-19 (a few samples of this study predate the infection). The sample titles of this study are shuffled in the database, so cell type and time point are left out; the donor was told from shared clones. The CDR3 protein: CASSLGTSSSNSPLHF. In nucleotide form, the sequence is TGTGCCAGCAGTTTGGGGACAAGCTCAAGTAATTCACCCCTCCACTTT.